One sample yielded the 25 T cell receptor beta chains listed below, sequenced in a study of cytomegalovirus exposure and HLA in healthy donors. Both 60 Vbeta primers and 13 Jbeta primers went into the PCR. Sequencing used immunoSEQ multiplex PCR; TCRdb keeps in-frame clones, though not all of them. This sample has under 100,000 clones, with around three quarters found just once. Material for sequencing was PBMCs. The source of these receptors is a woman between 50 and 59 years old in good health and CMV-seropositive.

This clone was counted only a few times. The CDR3 nucleotides read TGTGCCAGCAGTCGCGGGAGGTTGGTGGCCTACGAGCAGTACTTC. Translation gives CASSRGRLVAYEQYF. This chain connects TRBV2 to TRBJ2-7, with 8 bases aligning to TRBD2. Trimming removed 5 bases from V and 2 bases from J; junction bases left unmatched: 8. CDR1 is SNHLY and CDR2 is FYNNEI in the germline V gene. The CDR3 has 15 residues.

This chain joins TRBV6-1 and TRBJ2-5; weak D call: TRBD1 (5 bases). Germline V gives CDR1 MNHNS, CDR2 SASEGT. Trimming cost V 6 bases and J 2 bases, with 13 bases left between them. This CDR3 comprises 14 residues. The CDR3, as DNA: TGTGCCAGCAGGGGCATGGGGCTGCAAGAGACCCAGTACTTC. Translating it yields CASRGMGLQETQYF.

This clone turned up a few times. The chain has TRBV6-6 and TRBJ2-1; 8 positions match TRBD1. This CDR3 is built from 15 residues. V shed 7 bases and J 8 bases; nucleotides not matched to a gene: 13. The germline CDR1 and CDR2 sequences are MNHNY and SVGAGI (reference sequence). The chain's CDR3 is CASTSGGQGNDEQFF. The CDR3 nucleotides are TGTGCCAGCACCTCCGGCGGACAGGGCAACGATGAGCAGTTCTTC.

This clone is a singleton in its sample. The CDR3 spells CASSQDPSGAYEQYF. CDR3 in DNA: TGTGCCAGCAGCCAAGACCCTAGCGGGGCCTACGAGCAGTACTTC. This chain uses TRBV4-2 with TRBJ2-7; 9 bases are shared with TRBD2. Germline-derived CDR1 and CDR2 are LGHNA and YNFKEQ. J lost 2 bases, V lost 0 bases, and 2 bases had no gene match. This CDR3 has 15 amino acids.

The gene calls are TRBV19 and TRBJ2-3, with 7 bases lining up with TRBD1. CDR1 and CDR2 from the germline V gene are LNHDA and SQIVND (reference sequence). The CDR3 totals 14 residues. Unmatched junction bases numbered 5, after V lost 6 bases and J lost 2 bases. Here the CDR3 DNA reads TGTGCCAGTAGGACGACAGGGATCACAGATACGCAGTATTTT. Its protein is CASRTTGITDTQYF.

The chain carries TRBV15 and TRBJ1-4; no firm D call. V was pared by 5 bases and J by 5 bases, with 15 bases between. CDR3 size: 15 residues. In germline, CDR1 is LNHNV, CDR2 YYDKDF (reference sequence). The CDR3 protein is CATSYPGSENEKLFF. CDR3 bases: TGTGCCACCAGCTACCCCGGGAGTGAGAATGAAAAACTGTTTTTT.

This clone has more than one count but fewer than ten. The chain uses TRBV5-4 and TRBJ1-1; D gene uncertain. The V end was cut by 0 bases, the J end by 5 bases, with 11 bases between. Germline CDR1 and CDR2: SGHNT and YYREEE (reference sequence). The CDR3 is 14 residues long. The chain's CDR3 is CASSLGRRLTEAFF. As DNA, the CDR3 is TGTGCCAGCAGCTTGGGTAGGCGGCTGACTGAAGCTTTCTTT.

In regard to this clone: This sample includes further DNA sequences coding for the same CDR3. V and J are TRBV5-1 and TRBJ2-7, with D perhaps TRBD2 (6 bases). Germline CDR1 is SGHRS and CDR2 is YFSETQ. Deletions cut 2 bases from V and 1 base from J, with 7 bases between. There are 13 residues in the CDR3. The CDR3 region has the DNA TGCGCCAGCAGCTTAGCGGGTTCCTACGAGCAGTACTTC. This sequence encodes CASSLAGSYEQYF.

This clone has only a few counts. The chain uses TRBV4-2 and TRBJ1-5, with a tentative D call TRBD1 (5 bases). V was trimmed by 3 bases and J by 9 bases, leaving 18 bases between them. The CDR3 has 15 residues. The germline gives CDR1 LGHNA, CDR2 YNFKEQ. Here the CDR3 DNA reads TGTGCCAGCAGCCAGCCCGGACAAGACTGGAGGCCCCAGCATTTT. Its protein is CASSQPGQDWRPQHF.

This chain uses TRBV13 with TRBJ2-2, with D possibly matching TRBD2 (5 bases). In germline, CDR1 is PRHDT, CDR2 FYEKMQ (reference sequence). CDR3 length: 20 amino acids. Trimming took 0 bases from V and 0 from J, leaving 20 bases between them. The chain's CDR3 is CASSLGWVAGGTANTGELFF. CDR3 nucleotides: TGTGCCAGCAGCTTAGGATGGGTGGCTGGAGGAACTGCGAACACCGGGGAGCTGTTTTTT.

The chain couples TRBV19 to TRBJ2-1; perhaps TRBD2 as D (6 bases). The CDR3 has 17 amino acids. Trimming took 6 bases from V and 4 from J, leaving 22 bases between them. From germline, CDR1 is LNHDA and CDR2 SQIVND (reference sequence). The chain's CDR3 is CASSRNLGTPTYNEQFF. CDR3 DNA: TGTGCCAGTAGCAGAAACCTCGGGACTCCTACTTACAATGAGCAGTTCTTC.

The CDR3: CASSPQSGTYLYNEQFF. The CDR3, as DNA: TGTGCCAGCAGCCCTCAAAGCGGGACCTACCTCTACAATGAGCAGTTCTTC. The J gene is TRBJ2-1, the V gene TRBV5-4; TRBD2 matches 7 bases. V lost 4 bases, J lost 3 bases, and 13 bases stayed unmatched. Per germline, CDR1 SGHNT and CDR2 YYREEE (reference sequence). CDR3 length: 17 amino acids.

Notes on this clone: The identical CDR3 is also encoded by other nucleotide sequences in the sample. The CDR3 DNA follows: TGTGCCAGCAGCGTAGGTGGGGGGTCCCGGGGAGAGCAGTTCTTC. Its translation is CASSVGGGSRGEQFF. The genes are TRBV9 and TRBJ2-1; perhaps TRBD2 as D (6 bases). CDR3 length: 15 amino acids. Trimming left V 0 bases short and J 10 bases short, with 17 bases between. In germline, CDR1 is SGDLS, CDR2 YYNGEE. The complete variable domain, with remaining parts taken from reference TRBV9 and TRBJ2-1, reads DSGVTQTPKHLITATGQRVTLRCSPRSGDLSVYWYQQSLDQGLQFLIQYYNGEERAKGNILERFSAQQFPDLHSELNLSSLELGDSALYFCASSVGGGSRGEQFFGPGTRLTVL.

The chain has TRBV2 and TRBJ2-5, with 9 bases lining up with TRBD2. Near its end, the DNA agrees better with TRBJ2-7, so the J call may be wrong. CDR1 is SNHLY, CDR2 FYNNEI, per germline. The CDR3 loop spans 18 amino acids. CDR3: CAAAGTLRSSGSSYEQYF. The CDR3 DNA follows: TGTGCCGCGGCCGGGACCCTTCGGAGTAGCGGGAGCAGCTACGAGCAGTACTTC.

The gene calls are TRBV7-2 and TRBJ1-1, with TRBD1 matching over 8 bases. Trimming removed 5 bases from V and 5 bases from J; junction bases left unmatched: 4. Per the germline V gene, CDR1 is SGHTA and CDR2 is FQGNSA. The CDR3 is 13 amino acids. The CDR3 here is CASSLDRVTEAFF. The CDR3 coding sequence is TGTGCCAGCAGCCTGGACAGGGTTACTGAAGCTTTCTTT.

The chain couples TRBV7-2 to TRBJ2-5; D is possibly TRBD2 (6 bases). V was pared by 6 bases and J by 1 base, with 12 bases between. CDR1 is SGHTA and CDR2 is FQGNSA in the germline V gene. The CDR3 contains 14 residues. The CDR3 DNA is TGTGCCAGCAGTCCGGGAGCGGTCCAAGAGACCCAGTACTTC. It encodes CASSPGAVQETQYF.

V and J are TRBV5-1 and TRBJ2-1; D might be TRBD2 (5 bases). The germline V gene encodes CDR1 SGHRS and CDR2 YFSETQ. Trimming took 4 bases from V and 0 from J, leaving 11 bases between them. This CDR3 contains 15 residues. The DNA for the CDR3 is TGCGCCAGCAGCCCGGACTCGAGCTCCTACAATGAGCAGTTCTTC. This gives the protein CASSPDSSSYNEQFF.

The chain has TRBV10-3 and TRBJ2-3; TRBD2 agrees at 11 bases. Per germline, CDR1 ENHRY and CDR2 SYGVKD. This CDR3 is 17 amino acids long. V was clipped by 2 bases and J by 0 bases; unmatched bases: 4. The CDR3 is CAISEGTSGSSTDTQYF. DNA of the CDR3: TGTGCCATCAGTGAGGGAACTAGCGGGAGTAGCACAGATACGCAGTATTTT.

CDR3 bases: TGTGCCAGCAGCCCAAGGACTAGGTTCTACGAGCAGTACTTC. Amino acid sequence: CASSPRTRFYEQYF. The chain combines TRBV11-2 with TRBJ2-7; 7 nucleotides agree with TRBD2. In germline, CDR1 is SGHAT, CDR2 FQNNGV. CDR3 length equals 14 residues. The ends lost 5 bases at V and 3 bases at J; junction bases unmatched: 7.

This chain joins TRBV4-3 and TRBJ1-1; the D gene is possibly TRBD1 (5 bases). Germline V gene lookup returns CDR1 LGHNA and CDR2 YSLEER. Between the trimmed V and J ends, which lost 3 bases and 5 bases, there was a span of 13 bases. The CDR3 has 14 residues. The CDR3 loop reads CASSQAPGGTEAFF. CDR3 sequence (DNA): TGCGCCAGCAGCCAGGCTCCGGGGGGGACTGAAGCTTTCTTT.

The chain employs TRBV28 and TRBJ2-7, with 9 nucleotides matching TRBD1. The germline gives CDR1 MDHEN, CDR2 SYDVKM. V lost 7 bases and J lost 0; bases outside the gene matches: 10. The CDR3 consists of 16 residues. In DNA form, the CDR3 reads TGTGCCAGCAAGACGTTCCGGGACAGGGTCTCCTACGAGCAGTACTTC. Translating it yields CASKTFRDRVSYEQYF.

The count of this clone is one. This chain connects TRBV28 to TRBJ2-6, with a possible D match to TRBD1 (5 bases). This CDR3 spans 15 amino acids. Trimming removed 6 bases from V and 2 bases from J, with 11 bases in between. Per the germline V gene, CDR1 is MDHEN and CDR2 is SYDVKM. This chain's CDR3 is CASSPIRAGANVLTF. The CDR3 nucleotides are TGTGCCAGCAGCCCTATCAGGGCTGGGGCCAACGTCCTGACTTTC. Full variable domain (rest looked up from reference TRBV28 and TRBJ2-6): DVKVTQSSRYLVKRTGEKVFLECVQDMDHENMFWYRQDPGLGLRLIYFSYDVKMKEKGDIPEGYSVSREKKERFSLILESASTNQTSMYLCASSPIRAGANVLTFGAGSRLTVL.

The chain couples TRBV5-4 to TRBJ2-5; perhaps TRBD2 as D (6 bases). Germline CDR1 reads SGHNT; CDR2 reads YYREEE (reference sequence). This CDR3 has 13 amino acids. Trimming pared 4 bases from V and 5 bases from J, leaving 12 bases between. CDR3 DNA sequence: TGTGCCAGCAGCGAAGCTCGGGGGGAGACCCAGTACTTC. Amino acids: CASSEARGETQYF.

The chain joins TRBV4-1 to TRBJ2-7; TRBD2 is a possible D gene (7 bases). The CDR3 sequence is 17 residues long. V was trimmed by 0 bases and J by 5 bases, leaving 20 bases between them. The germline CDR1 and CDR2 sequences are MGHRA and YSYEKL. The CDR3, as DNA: TGCGCCAGCAGCCAAGATAAAGGGGGGGGCCCGGCCGACGAGCAGTACTTC. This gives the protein CASSQDKGGGPADEQYF.

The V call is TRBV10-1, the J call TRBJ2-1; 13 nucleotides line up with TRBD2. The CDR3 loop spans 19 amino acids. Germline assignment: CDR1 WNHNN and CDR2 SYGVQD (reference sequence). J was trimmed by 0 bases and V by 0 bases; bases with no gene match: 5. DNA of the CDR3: TGCGCCAGCAGTGAGTCCGGACTAGCGGGAGCCGGCTCCTACAATGAGCAGTTCTTC. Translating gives CASSESGLAGAGSYNEQFF.